Below are 32 T cell receptor beta chains sequenced from a single sample in a study of long-term antiretroviral therapy in people with HIV. Samples were assayed with immunoSEQ v3.0 at survey level. Sequencing used immunoSEQ multiplex PCR; TCRdb keeps in-frame clones, though not all of them. The table has fewer than 25,000 clones, roughly 86% seen once; the top ten hold roughly 9.3%. The material sequenced was unsorted PBMCs, taken 1.8 years before starting antiretroviral therapy. Source of these receptors: a man aged 45 to 65 with HIV.

The chain carries TRBV9 and TRBJ1-2; 10 positions agree with TRBD1. V shed 6 bases and J 7 bases; nucleotides not matched to a gene: 18. This CDR3 spans 17 amino acids. Germline V CDR1 and CDR2: SGDLS, YYNGEE. CDR3: CASTSTPMTGGLGGYTF. In DNA, the CDR3 is TGTGCCAGCACCTCTACCCCGATGACAGGGGGCTTAGGTGGCTACACCTTC.

V is TRBV5-1 and J is TRBJ2-7; no reliable D call. This CDR3 has 15 amino acids. The germline V and J ends were trimmed by 0 bases and 5 bases, with 15 bases remaining between them. CDR1 and CDR2 (germline): SGHRS, YFSETQ. DNA of the CDR3: TGCGCCAGCAGCTTGGGGTTTCAAGCCGTTGACGAGCAGTACTTC. Encoded protein: CASSLGFQAVDEQYF.

The chain recombines TRBV27 with TRBJ2-7, with 7 bases identical to TRBD2. Unmatched junction bases numbered 6, after V lost 7 bases and J lost 3 bases. In germline, CDR1 is MNHEY, CDR2 SMNVEV (reference sequence). The CDR3 runs to 13 residues. The DNA of the CDR3 is TGTGCCAGCAAGGGAGGGAGTGGCTACGAGCAGTACTTC. Amino acid sequence: CASKGGSGYEQYF.

The gene calls are TRBV2 and TRBJ1-2; 7 bases are a match to TRBD1. Trimming took 5 bases from V and 8 from J; bases not matched to a gene: 8. CDR3 length: 13 amino acids. Germline V lookup: CDR1 SNHLY, CDR2 FYNNEI. CDR3 amino acids: CASSSTGPGGYTF. CDR3 sequence (DNA): TGTGCCAGCAGTTCGACAGGGCCGGGGGGCTACACCTTC.

The chain couples TRBV7-9 to TRBJ2-1; weak D call: TRBD2 (6 bases). Trimming removed 1 base at V and 7 bases at J, with 14 bases between. The CDR3 spans 15 residues. CDR1 is SEHNR and CDR2 is FQNEAQ in the germline V gene (reference sequence). CDR3 amino acids: CASSLGREYRNEQFF. CDR3 sequence (DNA): TGTGCCAGCAGCTTAGGACGGGAGTACCGTAATGAGCAGTTCTTC.

This rearrangement joins TRBV19 to TRBJ2-7; D is unresolved. V lost 9 bases, J lost 5 bases, and 11 bases lay in between. There are 11 residues in the CDR3. Germline CDR1 is LNHDA and CDR2 is SQIVND (reference sequence). CDR3 in DNA: TGTGCCAGCCCCTGTAGCCACGAGCAGTACTTC. This gives the protein CASPCSHEQYF.

The rearrangement uses TRBV5-1 and TRBJ2-3; 14 bases match TRBD2. Germline V gives CDR1 SGHRS, CDR2 YFSETQ. V lost 0 bases and J lost 4; bases outside the gene matches: 1. The CDR3 spans 16 residues. The CDR3 protein is CASSLGLAGGPDTQYF. The CDR3 bases are TGCGCCAGCAGCTTGGGACTAGCGGGAGGGCCAGATACGCAGTATTTT.

V and J are TRBV10-2 and TRBJ2-1; 8 bases are shared with TRBD2. The CDR3 consists of 14 residues. Germline values: CDR1 WSHSY, CDR2 SAAADI. The V segment lost 8 bases and the J segment 5 bases; nucleotides outside the gene matches: 8. CDR3 sequence: CASEGERGHNEQFF. CDR3 nucleotides: TGCGCCAGCGAAGGGGAGCGGGGGCACAATGAGCAGTTCTTC.

This chain links TRBV5-1 with TRBJ1-5; D might be TRBD1 (5 bases). Germline CDR1 and CDR2: SGHRS and YFSETQ. This CDR3 has 15 residues. Trimming removed 0 bases at V and 4 bases at J, with 11 bases between. This CDR3 reads CASSLGLQGNQPQHF. CDR3 in DNA: TGCGCCAGCAGCTTGGGATTGCAGGGTAATCAGCCCCAGCATTTT.

This chain joins TRBV29-1 and TRBJ1-2; tentatively, D is TRBD1 (5 bases). V was shortened by 6 bases and J by 8 bases, with 19 bases between the two germline ends. Germline CDR1 and CDR2: SQVTM and ANQGSEA. The CDR3 has 13 residues. The DNA of the CDR3 is TGCAGCGTCGCGATGGGAGGGGCAGGCGGCTACACCTTC. Protein sequence: CSVAMGGAGGYTF.

CDR3 sequence: CASSLEETQYF. The CDR3, as DNA: TGTGCCAGCAGCCTAGAAGAGACCCAGTACTTC. The chain joins TRBV6-6 to TRBJ2-5; D gene uncertain. V gave up 6 bases and J gave up 3 bases, with 5 bases separating them. Germline CDR1 and CDR2: MNHNY and SVGAGI (reference sequence). The CDR3 runs 11 residues.

The J gene is TRBJ2-1, the V gene TRBV18; 10 positions match TRBD1. CDR3 length: 15 amino acids. Germline-derived CDR1 and CDR2 are KGHSH and LQKENI. V trimming: 2 bases; J trimming: 4 bases; junction bases outside the gene matches: 2. CDR3 coding DNA: TGTGCCAGCTCACCAGGACAGGGGGTTTACAATGAGCAGTTCTTC. Protein product: CASSPGQGVYNEQFF.

The J gene is TRBJ1-2, the V gene TRBV5-6; 7 nucleotides agree with TRBD1. The CDR3 spans 18 residues. Trimming cost V 2 bases and J 3 bases; bases outside gene matches: 16. In germline, CDR1 is SGHDT, CDR2 YYEEEE. The CDR3 sequence is CASSLGQARRIPDYGYTF. CDR3 DNA: TGTGCCAGCAGCTTAGGACAGGCGAGAAGAATCCCTGACTATGGCTACACCTTC.

The chain couples TRBV7-3 to TRBJ2-7; TRBD2 is a possible D gene (5 bases). Between the trimmed V and J ends, which lost 2 bases and 2 bases, there was a span of 13 bases. There are 15 residues in the CDR3. Germline assignment: CDR1 SGHTA and CDR2 FQGTGA. CDR3 region: CASSLRRATPYEQYF. CDR3 sequence (DNA): TGTGCCAGCAGCTTACGGCGGGCCACTCCCTACGAGCAGTACTTC.

The chain recombines TRBV28 with TRBJ2-4; TRBD2 aligns across 7 bases. The V gene end was trimmed by 7 bases and the J gene end by 2 bases; junction bases not matched to a gene: 11. Germline-derived CDR1 and CDR2 are MDHEN and SYDVKM. The CDR3 length is 16 residues. This CDR3 reads CASTPVGGSPKNIQYF. CDR3 sequence (DNA): TGTGCCAGCACCCCTGTGGGGGGGTCCCCCAAAAACATTCAGTACTTC.

The chain links TRBV4-1 to TRBJ2-6; D remains ambiguous. Trimming removed 3 bases from V and 0 bases from J, with 0 bases in between. The CDR3 contains 13 residues. Germline assignment: CDR1 MGHRA and CDR2 YSYEKL. Here the CDR3 reads CASSHSGANVLTF. In DNA form, the CDR3 reads TGCGCCAGCAGCCACTCTGGGGCCAACGTCCTGACTTTC.

The rearrangement uses TRBV5-1 and TRBJ2-1; 8 nucleotides line up with TRBD1. Trimming at V came to 4 bases and at J to 2 bases, leaving 14 bases not matched to a gene. In germline, CDR1 is SGHRS, CDR2 YFSETQ. The CDR3 is 18 amino acids. In DNA, the CDR3 is TGCGCCAGCAGCCCCCGCTCCGGACGGACAGGGACCTACAATGAGCAGTTCTTC. Translating it yields CASSPRSGRTGTYNEQFF.

The chain uses TRBV18 and TRBJ2-5; 12 positions agree with TRBD1. CDR1 is KGHSH, CDR2 LQKENI, per germline. V lost 3 bases and J lost 5; bases outside the gene matches: 16. The CDR3 covers 19 residues. This CDR3 reads CASSPQIPGQGADRETQYF. Written as DNA, the CDR3 is TGTGCCAGCTCACCCCAAATACCGGGACAGGGGGCTGATCGGGAGACCCAGTACTTC.

Points on this clone: This specimen includes other DNA sequences encoding the same CDR3. The chain joins TRBV29-1 to TRBJ1-1, with D unresolved. In germline, CDR1 is SQVTM, CDR2 ANQGSEA. V lost 1 base and J 6 bases, leaving 3 bases between the germline ends. This CDR3 is built from 10 residues. The CDR3 sequence: CSVEGAEAFF. The DNA of the CDR3 is TGCAGCGTTGAAGGGGCTGAAGCTTTCTTT.

This clone appeared a few times. This is likely a read error, given that the CDR3 carries no conserved phenylalanine or tryptophan at its end. No DNA is shown, since the ends of the CDR3 on it are uncertain; the CDR3 is the one TCRdb lists. The chain carries TRBV27 and TRBJ2-7; whether TRBD1, the table's D call, matches the DNA was not checked. Germline lookup yields CDR1 MNHEY and CDR2 SMNVEV (reference sequence). The CDR3 extends over 10 residues, inclusive of both ends. Here the CDR3 reads CASSLGETGT.

This clone was detected only once. The chain couples TRBV13 to TRBJ1-2, with D hard to call. Germline values: CDR1 PRHDT, CDR2 FYEKMQ (reference sequence). There are 13 residues in the CDR3. The V gene lost 3 bases and the J gene lost 2 bases, with 7 bases spanning the gap. In DNA, the CDR3 is TGTGCCAGCAGCTTCGGACGGAACTATGGCTACACCTTC. It translates to CASSFGRNYGYTF.

The chain joins TRBV4-3 to TRBJ2-1; 7 nucleotides line up with TRBD1. Germline CDR1 is LGHNA and CDR2 is YSLEER. This CDR3 region has 17 residues. V trimming: 4 bases; J trimming: 4 bases; junction bases outside the gene matches: 13. CDR3 sequence reads: CASSPRQGNVPYNEQFF. As DNA, the CDR3 is TGCGCCAGCAGCCCTCGACAGGGCAATGTTCCTTACAATGAGCAGTTCTTC.

The chain carries TRBV5-4 and TRBJ2-3; TRBD1 aligns across 11 bases. This CDR3 region has 16 residues. The J segment lost 2 bases and the V segment lost 4 bases, leaving 6 bases of the junction unmatched. The germline CDR1 and CDR2 sequences are SGHNT and YYREEE (reference sequence). CDR3 nucleotides: TGTGCCAGCAGCCGAGGGACAGGGGGTTCCACAGATACGCAGTATTTT. Protein product: CASSRGTGGSTDTQYF. Filled out from reference TRBV5-4 and TRBJ2-3, the complete variable domain reads ETGVTQSPTHLIKTRGQQVTLRCSSQSGHNTVSWYQQALGQGPQFIFQYYREEENGRGNFPPRFSGLQFPNYSSELNVNALELDDSALYLCASSRGTGGSTDTQYFGPGTRLTVL.

This clone is judged medium-sized. This chain uses TRBV5-4 with TRBJ2-7; 8 nucleotides line up with TRBD2. Germline CDR1 and CDR2: SGHNT and YYREEE (reference sequence). J gave up 2 bases and V 1 base, and 5 bases lay outside the gene matches. This CDR3 comprises 15 residues. The CDR3 sequence: CASSLTGGPAYEQYF. In DNA, the CDR3 is TGTGCCAGCAGCTTGACGGGGGGGCCGGCCTACGAGCAGTACTTC.

V is TRBV11-2 and J is TRBJ1-1; 7 bases align to TRBD1. Germline V gene data show CDR1 as SGHAT and CDR2 as FQNNGV. J lost 4 bases, V lost 5 bases, and 7 bases had no gene match. The CDR3 covers 14 residues. The CDR3 reads CASSVTGDGTEAFF. The CDR3 nucleotides are TGTGCCAGCAGCGTCACAGGGGATGGCACTGAAGCTTTCTTT.

This rearrangement joins TRBV7-3 to TRBJ1-1, with D unclear. Germline CDR1 SGHTA, CDR2 FQGTGA. V was shortened by 0 bases and J by 1 base, with 3 bases between the two germline ends. This CDR3 contains 13 residues. The CDR3 DNA reads as TGTGCCAGCAGCTTAACGAAGAACACTGAAGCTTTCTTT. Its protein is CASSLTKNTEAFF.

The J gene is TRBJ1-4, the V gene TRBV4-1; possible D gene TRBD1, 6 bases. This CDR3 has 16 residues. Trimming left V 0 bases short and J 3 bases short, with 11 bases between. Germline CDR1 is MGHRA and CDR2 is YSYEKL. The CDR3 DNA sequence: TGCGCCAGCAGCCAAGATGACAGGTCGTCTAATGAAAAACTGTTTTTT. Translation gives CASSQDDRSSNEKLFF.

The chain is built from TRBV5-1 and TRBJ2-7; D call uncertain. Germline CDR1 reads SGHRS; CDR2 reads YFSETQ. This CDR3 region has 12 residues. The V gene lost 0 bases and the J gene lost 5 bases, with 6 bases spanning the gap. CDR3 protein: CASSLARDEQYF. Written as DNA, the CDR3 is TGCGCCAGCAGCTTGGCCAGAGACGAGCAGTACTTC. Variable domain in full (rest from reference TRBV5-1 and TRBJ2-7): KAGVTQTPRYLIKTRGQQVTLSCSPISGHRSVSWYQQTPGQGLQFLFEYFSETQRNKGNFPGRFSGRQFSNSRSEMNVSTLELGDSALYLCASSLARDEQYFGPGTRLTVT.

The chain employs TRBV11-2 and TRBJ1-2; unclear D gene. The CDR3 extends over 14 amino acids. V lost 3 bases and J 5 bases, leaving 13 bases between the germline ends. CDR1 and CDR2 (germline): SGHAT, FQNNGV. DNA of the CDR3: TGTGCCAGCAGCTTGGGAGACACGGAATATGGCTACACCTTC. It codes for CASSLGDTEYGYTF.

The CDR3 protein is CASSPRADRVQETQYF. CDR3 DNA: TGTGCCAGCAGTCCACGCGCCGACAGGGTTCAAGAGACCCAGTACTTC. This chain joins TRBV7-9 and TRBJ2-5; 7 positions match TRBD1. Germline V gene data show CDR1 as SEHNR and CDR2 as FQNEAQ (reference sequence). The CDR3 length is 16 residues. V shed 6 bases and J 2 bases; nucleotides not matched to a gene: 12.

The chain links TRBV7-8 to TRBJ2-7; TRBD2 matches 9 bases. Trimming removed 5 bases from V and 4 bases from J; junction bases left unmatched: 9. CDR3 length: 15 residues. The V gene's germline CDR1 is SGHVS and CDR2 FQNEAQ. CDR3 sequence: CASSGWEAGGYEQYF. CDR3 nucleotides: TGTGCCAGCAGCGGTTGGGAAGCGGGGGGATACGAGCAGTACTTC.

The chain has TRBV5-1 and TRBJ1-4; D may be TRBD1 (5 bases). The CDR3 sequence is 15 residues long. From germline, CDR1 is SGHRS and CDR2 YFSETQ. V lost 2 bases and J lost 7, with 15 bases in between. The CDR3: CASSFQGAQFEKLFF. DNA for the CDR3: TGCGCCAGCAGCTTCCAGGGAGCACAATTTGAAAAACTGTTTTTT.